These T cell receptor beta chains were read from a single sample in a study of blood T cell repertoires in COVID-19. Generated by immunoSEQ multiplex PCR, the TCRdb table keeps only in-frame clones and is missing some. In the table there are 450,000 or so clones, around 90% of which are singletons. The source material was peripheral blood. Source of these receptors: a man between 18 and 29 years old with COVID-19, enrolled during active disease. Each CDR3 is given with its conserved first and last residue. D genes are given only for firm matches. Rows may omit the clone size; those that give it use once, few, many or a size class.

D gene	J gene	V gene	CDR3 length	clone size	CDR3 protein	CDR3 DNA
-	TRBJ1-6	TRBV6-5	13	-	CASNRRRDSPLHF	TGTGCCAGCAACCGTCGGAGGGATTCACCCCTCCACTTT
TRBD2	TRBJ2-3	TRBV19	14	-	CASSKRGSTDTQYF	TGTGCCAGTAGTAAGCGGGGGAGCACAGATACGCAGTATTTT
-	TRBJ2-1	TRBV27	15	-	CASSLSSKPGREQFF	TGTGCCAGCAGTTTATCTAGCAAACCCGGAAGGGAGCAGTTCTTC
-	TRBJ1-6	TRBV30	15	-	CAWSGGAFYNSPLHF	TGTGCCTGGAGCGGAGGGGCGTTTTATAATTCACCCCTCCACTTT
TRBD1	TRBJ2-2	TRBV7-2	15	-	CASSFQDRANGELFF	TGTGCCAGCAGCTTTCAGGACAGGGCTAACGGGGAGCTGTTTTTT
-	TRBJ1-1	TRBV5-4	12	once	CASSRQDTEAFF	TGTGCCAGCAGCAGACAAGACACTGAAGCTTTCTTT
TRBD1	TRBJ1-5	TRBV13	19	-	CASSSSGGQGQYSNQPQHF	TGTGCCAGCAGCTCCTCTGGGGGACAGGGACAATATAGCAATCAGCCCCAGCATTTT
TRBD1	TRBJ2-7	TRBV18	16	-	CASSPYPRQGEAEQYF	TGTGCCAGCTCACCCTACCCACGACAGGGAGAGGCCGAGCAGTACTTC
-	TRBJ1-5	TRBV7-8	14	-	CASSPEWRPQPQHF	TGTGCCAGCAGCCCCGAGTGGAGACCTCAGCCCCAGCATTTT
-	TRBJ2-1	TRBV29-1	12	-	CSVVEGNNEQFF	TGCAGCGTCGTCGAGGGTAACAATGAGCAGTTCTTC
-	TRBJ2-7	TRBV7-6	13	many	CASSFGGQGEQYF	TGTGCCAGCAGCTTCGGGGGGCAAGGCGAGCAGTACTTC
TRBD2	TRBJ2-2	TRBV6-6	16	-	CASRTGTSGRAGELFF	TGTGCCAGCAGAACCGGGACTAGCGGGAGAGCCGGGGAGCTGTTTTTT
TRBD2	TRBJ2-5	TRBV7-3	14	-	CASSLSGIEETQYF	TGTGCCAGCAGCCTTAGCGGGATCGAAGAGACCCAGTACTTC
TRBD2	TRBJ2-3	TRBV7-2	16	-	CASSWPGGRAGDTQYF	TGTGCCAGCAGCTGGCCGGGCGGGAGGGCCGGGGATACGCAGTATTTT
TRBD2	TRBJ2-5	TRBV6-1	15	-	CASSEETGGWETQYF	TGTGCCAGCAGTGAGGAGACGGGGGGGTGGGAGACCCAGTACTTC
-	TRBJ2-3	TRBV7-6	19	-	CASSLTLFGRVLSTDTQYF	TGTGCCAGCAGCTTAACTCTCTTTGGGCGGGTCCTAAGCACAGATACGCAGTATTTT
-	TRBJ2-3	TRBV5-6	11	-	CASSLLDTQYF	TGTGCCAGCAGCCTTTTAGATACGCAGTATTTT
-	TRBJ1-1	TRBV5-6	16	-	CASSLLSGGTGTEAFF	TGTGCCAGCAGCTTGTTGTCGGGCGGGACGGGCACTGAAGCTTTCTTT
TRBD1	TRBJ1-5	TRBV6-2/TRBV6-3	17	-	CASSYSERGRGNQPQHF	TGTGCCAGCAGTTACTCGGAGAGGGGGCGCGGCAATCAGCCCCAGCATTTT
-	TRBJ1-1	TRBV10-3	13	many	CAICRDSGYEAFF	TGTGCCATTTGCCGGGACTCAGGGTATGAAGCTTTCTTT
-	TRBJ2-1	TRBV24-1	13	-	CATAPGTYNEQFF	TGTGCCACCGCTCCCGGGACCTACAATGAGCAGTTCTTC
-	TRBJ1-3	TRBV5-1	16	-	CASSLGQINSGNTIYF	TGCGCCAGCAGCTTAGGACAGATTAACTCTGGAAACACCATATATTTT
-	TRBJ1-4	TRBV12-3/TRBV12-4	13	-	CASSPQYNEKLFF	TGTGCCAGCAGTCCTCAGTATAATGAAAAACTGTTTTTT
-	TRBJ2-7	TRBV4-2	14	-	CASSQDPRAYEQYF	TGTGCCAGCAGCCAAGATCCCAGGGCCTACGAGCAGTACTTC
TRBD2	TRBJ2-1	TRBV5-1	17	-	CASSFRLAGVTPHEQFF	TGCGCCAGCAGCTTTCGGCTAGCGGGAGTAACCCCTCATGAGCAGTTCTTC
TRBD2	TRBJ2-5	TRBV10-3	13	once	CAISASGSETQYF	TGTGCCATCAGTGCTAGCGGGAGTGAGACCCAGTACTTC
TRBD1	TRBJ1-3	TRBV5-5	15	-	CASSWTGSSGNTIYF	TGTGCCAGCAGCTGGACAGGCTCCTCTGGAAACACCATATATTTT
-	TRBJ2-1	TRBV27	16	-	CASSLIRTPRVGEQFF	TGTGCCAGCAGTCTCATACGGACTCCACGGGTAGGTGAGCAGTTCTTC
TRBD1	TRBJ1-2	TRBV4-2	13	-	CASSQGQGQGYTF	TGTGCCAGCAGCCAAGGACAGGGACAGGGCTACACCTTC
-	TRBJ1-5	TRBV2	14	few	CASSEFGGNQPQHF	TGTGCCAGCAGTGAATTTGGAGGCAATCAGCCCCAGCATTTT
TRBD1	TRBJ1-1	TRBV28	14	-	CASAIQGAETEAFF	TGTGCCAGCGCCATACAGGGGGCGGAAACTGAAGCTTTCTTT